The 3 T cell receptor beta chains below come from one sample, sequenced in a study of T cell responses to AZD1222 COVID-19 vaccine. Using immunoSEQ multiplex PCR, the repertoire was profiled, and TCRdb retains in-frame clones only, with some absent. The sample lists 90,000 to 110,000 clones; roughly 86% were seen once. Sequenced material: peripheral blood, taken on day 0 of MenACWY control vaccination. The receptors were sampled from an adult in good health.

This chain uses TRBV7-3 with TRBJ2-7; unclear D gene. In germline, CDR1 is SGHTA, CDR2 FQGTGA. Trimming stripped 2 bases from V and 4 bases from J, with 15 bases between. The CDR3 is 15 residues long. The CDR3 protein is CASSLGPGSLYEQYF. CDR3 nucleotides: TGTGCCAGCAGCTTAGGTCCGGGCAGCCTATACGAGCAGTACTTC.

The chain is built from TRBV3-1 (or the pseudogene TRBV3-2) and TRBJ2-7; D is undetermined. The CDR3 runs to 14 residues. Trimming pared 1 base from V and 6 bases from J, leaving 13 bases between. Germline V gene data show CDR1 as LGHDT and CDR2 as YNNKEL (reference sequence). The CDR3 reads CASSQGAGWVEQYF. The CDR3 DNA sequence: TGTGCCAGCAGCCAAGGCGCAGGCTGGGTCGAGCAGTACTTC.

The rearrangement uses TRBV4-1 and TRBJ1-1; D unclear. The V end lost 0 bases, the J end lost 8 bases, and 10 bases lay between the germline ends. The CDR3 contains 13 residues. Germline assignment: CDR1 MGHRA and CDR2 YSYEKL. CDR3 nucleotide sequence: TGCGCCAGCAGCCAAGAAGGAGGAACCGAAGCTTTCTTT. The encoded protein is CASSQEGGTEAFF.